This passage covers 8 T cell receptor beta chains from one sample sequenced in a study of cytomegalovirus exposure and HLA in healthy donors (dated by TCRdb to 2017 to 2019). Receptors were amplified or captured by the immunoSEQ multiplex PCR assay. For the multiplex PCR, a mixture combining 60 forward primers for TCR Vbeta segments and 13 reverse primers for TCR Jbeta segments was used. As stored in TCRdb, this immuneACCESS dataset retains in-frame rearrangements with V and J assigned. A fraction of the clones does not appear; measured against another copy, unresolved V genes explain less than half of the discrepancy, and the remainder lacks a known reason. The sample table contains roughly 92,000 clones; only one count was recorded for approximately 80% of them. 23% of the sample is held by the ten biggest clonotypes. What was sequenced was PBMCs. These TCRs come from a woman aged 45-60 years in good health and CMV-seropositive.

This clone was observed a few times. The chain recombines TRBV19 with TRBJ2-3, with D uncertain. Per the germline V gene, CDR1 is LNHDA and CDR2 is SQIVND (reference sequence). The CDR3 totals 12 residues. V lost 6 bases to trimming and J lost 5 bases, with 9 bases between them. The CDR3 protein is CASRLSGDTQYF. The CDR3 coding sequence is TGTGCCAGTAGACTATCTGGAGATACGCAGTATTTT. The full variable domain, completed using reference TRBV19 and TRBJ2-3, is DGGITQSPKYLFRKEGQNVTLSCEQNLNHDAMYWYRQDPGQGLRLIYYSQIVNDFQKGDIAEGYSVSREKKESFPLTVTSAQKNPTAFYLCASRLSGDTQYFGPGTRLTVL.

The chain carries TRBV9 and TRBJ1-1, with D uncertain. Trimming shortened V by 4 bases and J by 3 bases, and 10 bases separated the two germline ends. The CDR3 is 13 amino acids. Germline V gives CDR1 SGDLS, CDR2 YYNGEE. CDR3 sequence (DNA): TGTGCCAGCAGCCCCGAACGAGACACTGAAGCTTTCTTT. Its translation: CASSPERDTEAFF. Complete variable domain (other parts from reference TRBV9 and TRBJ1-1): DSGVTQTPKHLITATGQRVTLRCSPRSGDLSVYWYQQSLDQGLQFLIQYYNGEERAKGNILERFSAQQFPDLHSELNLSSLELGDSALYFCASSPERDTEAFFGQGTRLTVV.

The chain recombines TRBV6-5 with TRBJ1-1; 7 nucleotides align to TRBD1. Trimming cost V 6 bases and J 3 bases; bases outside gene matches: 7. CDR3 size: 14 residues. CDR1 and CDR2 (germline): MNHEY, SVGAGI. The CDR3 loop is CASRRQGEYTEAFF. The CDR3 DNA reads as TGTGCCAGCAGAAGACAGGGAGAGTACACTGAAGCTTTCTTT.

This chain links TRBV12-5 with TRBJ1-3; D call uncertain. Germline V gives CDR1 LGHNT, CDR2 FRNRAP. Deletions cut 1 base from V and 1 base from J, with 11 bases between. CDR3 size: 16 residues. CDR3 DNA: TGTGCTAGTGGTTTGGGCCCCACAAGTTCTGGAAACACCATATATTTT. Encoded protein: CASGLGPTSSGNTIYF.

V is TRBV6-1 and J is TRBJ2-5; the D gene is possibly TRBD1 (6 bases). V gave up 4 bases and J gave up 4 bases, with 13 bases separating them. CDR1 and CDR2 from the germline V gene are MNHNS and SASEGT. The CDR3 loop spans 14 amino acids. Written as DNA, the CDR3 is TGTGCCAGCAGTGGGCACAGGGTATCAGAGACCCAGTACTTC. Protein: CASSGHRVSETQYF.

The chain is built from TRBV18 and TRBJ2-7, with TRBD2 matching over 8 bases. CDR3 size: 15 residues. V was clipped by 2 bases and J by 2 bases; unmatched bases: 5. CDR1 KGHSH and CDR2 LQKENI come from the germline V gene. The CDR3 region is CASSPLAGLPYEQYF. CDR3 sequence (DNA): TGTGCCAGCTCACCATTAGCGGGGCTCCCCTACGAGCAGTACTTC.

The J gene is TRBJ2-5, the V gene TRBV16, with a weak D call TRBD1 (6 bases). Trimming removed 0 bases at V and 1 base at J, with 9 bases between. In germline, CDR1 is KGHSY, CDR2 FQNENV. The CDR3 loop spans 15 amino acids. Here the CDR3 reads CASSQSTGFQETQYF. CDR3 sequence (DNA): TGTGCCAGCAGCCAATCCACAGGGTTCCAAGAGACCCAGTACTTC.

The chain carries TRBV5-4 and TRBJ1-1; 9 bases agree with TRBD1. This CDR3 has 16 residues. Germline-derived CDR1 and CDR2 are SGHNT and YYREEE (reference sequence). Trimming took 3 bases from V and 1 from J; bases not matched to a gene: 7. CDR3 sequence (DNA): TGTGCCAGCAGCTCCCGGGACAGGGAGGGGAACACTGAAGCTTTCTTT. Its translation: CASSSRDREGNTEAFF.